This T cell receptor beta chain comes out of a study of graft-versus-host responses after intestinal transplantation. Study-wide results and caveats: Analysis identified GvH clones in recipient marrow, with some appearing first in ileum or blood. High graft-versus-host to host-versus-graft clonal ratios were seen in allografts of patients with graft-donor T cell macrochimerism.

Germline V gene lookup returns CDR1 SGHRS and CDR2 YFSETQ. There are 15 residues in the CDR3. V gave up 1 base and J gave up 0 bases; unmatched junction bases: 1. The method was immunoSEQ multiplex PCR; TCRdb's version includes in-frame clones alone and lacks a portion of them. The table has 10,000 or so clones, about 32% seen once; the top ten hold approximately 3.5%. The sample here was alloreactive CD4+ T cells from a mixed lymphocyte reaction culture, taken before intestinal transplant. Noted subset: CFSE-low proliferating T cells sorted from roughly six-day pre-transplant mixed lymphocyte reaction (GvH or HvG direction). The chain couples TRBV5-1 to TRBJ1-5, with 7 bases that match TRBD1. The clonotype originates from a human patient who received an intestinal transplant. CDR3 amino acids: CASSLTGDSNQPQHF. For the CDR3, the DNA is TGCGCCAGCAGCTTGACAGGGGATAGCAATCAGCCCCAGCATTTT.